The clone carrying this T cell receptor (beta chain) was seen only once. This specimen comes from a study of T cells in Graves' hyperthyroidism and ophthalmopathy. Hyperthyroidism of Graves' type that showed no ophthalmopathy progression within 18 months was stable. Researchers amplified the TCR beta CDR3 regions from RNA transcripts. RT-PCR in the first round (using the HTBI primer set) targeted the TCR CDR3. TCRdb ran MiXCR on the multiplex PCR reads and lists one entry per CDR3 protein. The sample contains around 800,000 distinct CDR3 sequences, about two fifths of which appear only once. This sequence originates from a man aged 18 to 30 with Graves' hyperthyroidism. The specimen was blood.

CDR3 region: CASITGRNTGELFF. In DNA, the CDR3 is TGTGCCAGCATTACAGGACGGAACACCGGGGAGCTGTTTTTT. This chain connects TRBV6-1 to TRBJ2-2; D perhaps matches TRBD1 (5 bases). V dropped 7 bases and J dropped 1 base, with 10 bases sitting between them. The length of the CDR3 is 14 residues. Germline lookup yields CDR1 MNHNS and CDR2 SASEGT.